A selection of T cell receptor beta chains follows, all from one sample in a study of blood T cell repertoires in COVID-19. Here immunoSEQ multiplex PCR was the method, and the copy in TCRdb shows in-frame clones only, minus some. The table lists about 150,000 clones, more than 80% of them singletons. Sequencing was done on a sample of peripheral blood. The receptors stem from a woman aged 60-75 years with active COVID-19. Each CDR3 is given with its conserved first and last residue. The D gene is left open where the match is weak. Size is stated for part of the rows, as once, few or many counts, or as a class when the clone is expanded.

v_call: TRBV28
clone_size: NA
j_call: TRBJ2-3
d_call: TRBD2
cdr3_nt: TGTGCCAGCAGTTTTCCACTAGCGGGCGCGGGCGATACGCAGTATTTT
cdr3_aa: CASSFPLAGAGDTQYF

v_call: TRBV13
clone_size: once
j_call: TRBJ2-2
d_call: NA
cdr3_nt: TGTGCCAGCAGACGGAAAGGGAGTTCCGGGGAGCTGTTTTTT
cdr3_aa: CASRRKGSSGELFF

v_call: TRBV6-6
clone_size: once
j_call: TRBJ2-7
d_call: TRBD1
cdr3_nt: TGTGCCAGCAATATAGGGGACAGTTACTACGAGCAGTACTTC
cdr3_aa: CASNIGDSYYEQYF

v_call: TRBV27
clone_size: NA
j_call: TRBJ1-1
d_call: NA
cdr3_nt: TGTGCCAGCAGTACCATGACAGGAAACACTGAAGCTTTCTTT
cdr3_aa: CASSTMTGNTEAFF

v_call: TRBV9
clone_size: NA
j_call: TRBJ2-3
d_call: TRBD2
cdr3_nt: TGTGCCAGCAGCCTTAGGGGACTAGCGGGAGCAGATACGCAGTATTTT
cdr3_aa: CASSLRGLAGADTQYF

v_call: TRBV9
clone_size: NA
j_call: TRBJ1-2
d_call: NA
cdr3_nt: TGTGCCAGCTTTGGGGGGAACTATGGCTACACCTTC
cdr3_aa: CASFGGNYGYTF

v_call: TRBV5-6
clone_size: NA
j_call: TRBJ1-2
d_call: NA
cdr3_nt: TGTGCCAGCAGCTTGGGGGCGCAGGATGGCTACACCTTC
cdr3_aa: CASSLGAQDGYTF

v_call: TRBV9
clone_size: NA
j_call: TRBJ1-1
d_call: NA
cdr3_nt: TGTGCCAGCAGCGTATCCGGGGGCACTGAAGCTTTCTTT
cdr3_aa: CASSVSGGTEAFF

v_call: TRBV5-5
clone_size: NA
j_call: TRBJ1-1
d_call: NA
cdr3_nt: TGTGCCAGCAGCTTGGCGGGGTTTTTAACTGAAGCTTTCTTT
cdr3_aa: CASSLAGFLTEAFF

v_call: TRBV24-1
clone_size: NA
j_call: TRBJ2-1
d_call: TRBD2
cdr3_nt: TGTGCCACCAGTGACAGTAGCGGGAGGGCCTACAATGAGCAGTTCTTC
cdr3_aa: CATSDSSGRAYNEQFF

v_call: TRBV12-3/TRBV12-4
clone_size: NA
j_call: TRBJ2-7
d_call: TRBD2
cdr3_nt: TGTGCCTCCGGGACTAGCGTCTACGAGCAGTACTTC
cdr3_aa: CASGTSVYEQYF

v_call: TRBV7-9
clone_size: NA
j_call: TRBJ2-1
d_call: TRBD2
cdr3_nt: TGTGCCAGCAGCTCTAGCGGGAGAGGACATGAGCAGTTCTTC
cdr3_aa: CASSSSGRGHEQFF

v_call: TRBV12-3/TRBV12-4
clone_size: NA
j_call: TRBJ2-7
d_call: NA
cdr3_nt: TGTGCCAGCAGTTCACTAACTAAGGCCGGGCAGTACTTC
cdr3_aa: CASSSLTKAGQYF

v_call: TRBV20-1
clone_size: NA
j_call: TRBJ1-1
d_call: NA
cdr3_nt: TGCAGTGCGGGGGGGCGGAATGAAGCTTTCTTT
cdr3_aa: CSAGGRNEAFF

v_call: TRBV28
clone_size: NA
j_call: TRBJ1-1
d_call: NA
cdr3_nt: TGTGCCAGCATCTCCCGGACAAACACTGAAGCTTTCTTT
cdr3_aa: CASISRTNTEAFF

v_call: TRBV6-5
clone_size: NA
j_call: TRBJ1-4
d_call: TRBD1
cdr3_nt: TGTGCCAGCAGGCAGACAGGGCCTAATGAAAAACTGTTTTTT
cdr3_aa: CASRQTGPNEKLFF

v_call: TRBV15
clone_size: NA
j_call: TRBJ2-1
d_call: TRBD1
cdr3_nt: TGTGCCACCACCCGGGACAGGGTGGTTGATGAGCAGTTCTTC
cdr3_aa: CATTRDRVVDEQFF

v_call: TRBV19
clone_size: NA
j_call: TRBJ2-7
d_call: TRBD2
cdr3_nt: TGTGCCAGTAGTTCTAGCGGGAGGGCCTCCTACGAGCAGTACTTC
cdr3_aa: CASSSSGRASYEQYF

v_call: TRBV5-8
clone_size: once
j_call: TRBJ1-2
d_call: TRBD1
cdr3_nt: TGTGCCAGCAGCCCACAGGGGAACTATGGCTACACCTTC
cdr3_aa: CASSPQGNYGYTF

v_call: TRBV7-2
clone_size: few
j_call: TRBJ1-1
d_call: NA
cdr3_nt: TGTGCCAGCAGCTCCTTTGTAGTGAACACTGAAGCTTTCTTT
cdr3_aa: CASSSFVVNTEAFF

v_call: TRBV6-1
clone_size: NA
j_call: TRBJ2-5
d_call: TRBD2
cdr3_nt: TGTGCCAGCAGTGGGACTAGCGGATTAGGGGGAGAGACCCAGTACTTC
cdr3_aa: CASSGTSGLGGETQYF

v_call: TRBV2
clone_size: once
j_call: TRBJ2-3
d_call: TRBD1
cdr3_nt: TGTGCCAGCAATCTACAGGGGAGCACAGATACGCAGTATTTT
cdr3_aa: CASNLQGSTDTQYF

v_call: TRBV7-2
clone_size: NA
j_call: TRBJ1-1
d_call: NA
cdr3_nt: TGTGCCAGCAGTTATCAGGGGTACACTGAAGCTTTCTTT
cdr3_aa: CASSYQGYTEAFF